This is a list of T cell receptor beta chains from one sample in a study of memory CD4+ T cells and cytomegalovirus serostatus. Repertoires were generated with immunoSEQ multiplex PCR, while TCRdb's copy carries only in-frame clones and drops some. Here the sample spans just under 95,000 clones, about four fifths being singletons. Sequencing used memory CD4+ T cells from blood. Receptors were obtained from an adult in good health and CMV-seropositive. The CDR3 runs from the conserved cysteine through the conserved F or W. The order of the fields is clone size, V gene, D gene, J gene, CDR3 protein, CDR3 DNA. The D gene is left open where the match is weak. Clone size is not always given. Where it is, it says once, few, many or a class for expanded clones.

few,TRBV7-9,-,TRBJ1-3,CASSSTGGPGNTIYF,TGTGCCAGCAGCTCTACCGGAGGCCCTGGAAACACCATATATTTT
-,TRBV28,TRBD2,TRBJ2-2,CASSSPPGTSGWNTGELFF,TGTGCCAGCAGTTCCCCACCCGGGACTAGCGGGTGGAACACCGGGGAGCTGTTTTTT
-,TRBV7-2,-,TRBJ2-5,CASSQTRDQETQYF,TGTGCCAGCAGCCAAACCAGAGACCAAGAGACCCAGTACTTC
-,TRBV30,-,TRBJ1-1,CAWTPTQFRRAREAFF,TGTGCCTGGACCCCTACCCAATTTCGAAGGGCCCGGGAAGCTTTCTTT
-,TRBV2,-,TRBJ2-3,CASSVTRDTQYF,TGTGCCAGCAGTGTTACTAGAGATACGCAGTATTTT
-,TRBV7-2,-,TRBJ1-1,CASSQRGGRHAEAFF,TGTGCCAGCAGCCAAAGGGGGGGGAGACACGCTGAAGCTTTCTTT
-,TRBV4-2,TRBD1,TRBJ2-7,CASSQPGDRDLAYF,TGTGCCAGCAGCCAACCAGGTGACAGGGATCTCGCATACTTC
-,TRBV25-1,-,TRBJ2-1,CASSEGQEQFF,TGTGCCAGCAGTGAAGGTCAGGAGCAGTTCTTC
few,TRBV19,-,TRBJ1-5,CASSNKAWVYNQPQHF,TGTGCCAGTAGTAACAAGGCTTGGGTCTACAATCAGCCCCAGCATTTT
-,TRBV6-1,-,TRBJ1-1,CASSATSGTEAFF,TGTGCCAGCAGTGCGACATCTGGCACTGAAGCTTTCTTT
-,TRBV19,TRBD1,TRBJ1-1,CASWTGKNTEAFF,TGTGCCAGTTGGACAGGGAAAAACACTGAAGCTTTCTTT
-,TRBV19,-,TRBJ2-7,CASSYSSAGYEQYF,TGTGCCAGTAGTTATAGTTCGGCGGGCTACGAGCAGTACTTC
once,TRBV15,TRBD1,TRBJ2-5,CATSRDRGHETQYF,TGTGCCACCAGCAGGGACAGGGGGCATGAGACCCAGTACTTC
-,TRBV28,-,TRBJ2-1,CASSVANSYNEQFF,TGTGCCAGCAGTGTGGCCAACTCCTACAATGAGCAGTTCTTC
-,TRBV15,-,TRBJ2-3,CATERGGRDTQYF,TGTGCCACCGAAAGGGGTGGACGAGATACGCAGTATTTT
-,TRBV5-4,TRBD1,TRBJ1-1,CASSLARLDRGPTEAFF,TGTGCCAGCAGCTTGGCGCGCCTAGACAGGGGGCCAACTGAAGCTTTCTTT
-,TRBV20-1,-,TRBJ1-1,CSVLGQRKAFF,TGCAGCGTGCTGGGGCAACGGAAAGCTTTCTTT
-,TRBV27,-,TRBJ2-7,CASSFGDSRRSYEQYF,TGTGCCAGCAGCTTCGGCGACTCAAGGAGATCCTACGAGCAGTACTTC
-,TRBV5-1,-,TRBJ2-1,CASSLEGHEQFF,TGCGCCAGCAGCTTGGAGGGCCATGAGCAGTTCTTC
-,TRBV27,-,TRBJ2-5,CASSRTGPKETQYF,TGTGCCAGCAGTCGAACAGGTCCGAAAGAGACCCAGTACTTC
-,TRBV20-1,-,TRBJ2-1,CSAGAHNEQFF,TGCAGTGCAGGCGCGCACAATGAGCAGTTCTTC
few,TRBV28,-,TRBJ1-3,CASRVTGLRDTIYF,TGTGCCAGCAGAGTGACAGGCCTCAGAGACACCATATATTTT
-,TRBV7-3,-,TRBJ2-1,CASSDGNEQFF,TGTGCCAGCAGCGACGGTAATGAGCAGTTCTTC
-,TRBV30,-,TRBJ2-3,CAWSRGDDTQYF,TGTGCCTGGAGTCGGGGAGATGATACGCAGTATTTT
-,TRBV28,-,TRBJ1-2,CASSYSSGDKPYGYTF,TGTGCCAGCAGTTACTCCTCAGGGGACAAGCCCTATGGCTACACCTTC
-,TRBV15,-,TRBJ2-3,CATSRTGEGTDTQYF,TGTGCCACCAGCAGAACAGGGGAGGGCACAGATACGCAGTATTTT
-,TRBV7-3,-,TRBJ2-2,CASSPQLNTGELFF,TGTGCCAGCAGCCCGCAACTCAATACCGGGGAGCTGTTTTTT
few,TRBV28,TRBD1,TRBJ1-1,CASMSPGQDPTDAFF,TGTGCCAGCATGTCACCGGGACAGGATCCGACTGACGCTTTCTTT
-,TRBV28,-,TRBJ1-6,CASSWGTANPLHF,TGTGCCAGCAGTTGGGGGACGGCTAATCCCCTCCACTTT
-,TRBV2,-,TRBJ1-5,CATSTEANQPQHF,TGTGCCACTTCGACAGAAGCTAATCAGCCCCAGCATTTT
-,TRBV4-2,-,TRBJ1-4,CASSPTSGASGANEKLFF,TGTGCCAGCAGCCCTACTTCGGGGGCTTCTGGGGCTAATGAAAAACTGTTTTTT
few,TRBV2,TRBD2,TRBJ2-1,CASREAGGPNNEQFF,TGTGCCAGCAGGGAAGCGGGAGGGCCAAACAATGAGCAGTTCTTC
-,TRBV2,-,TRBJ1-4,CASGQTSHFRYTEKLFF,TGTGCCAGCGGACAGACTAGTCACTTCCGATATACTGAAAAACTGTTTTTT
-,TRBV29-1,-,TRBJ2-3,CSVGGGLGDTQYF,TGCAGCGTTGGTGGGGGGCTCGGAGATACGCAGTATTTT
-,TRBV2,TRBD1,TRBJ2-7,CASSQLGTGWYF,TGTGCCAGCAGTCAATTGGGGACAGGCTGGTACTTC
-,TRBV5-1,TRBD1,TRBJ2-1,CASSITGQGYEQFF,TGCGCCAGCAGCATAACGGGACAGGGTTATGAGCAGTTCTTC
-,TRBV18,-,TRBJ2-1,CASSPSVGYNEQFF,TGTGCCAGCTCACCGTCCGTGGGGTACAATGAGCAGTTCTTC
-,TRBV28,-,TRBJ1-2,CASSRTDDGYTF,TGTGCCAGCAGCAGGACAGACGATGGCTACACCTTC
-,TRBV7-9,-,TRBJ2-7,CASTRGESAQYF,TGTGCCAGCACTAGGGGGGAGAGCGCGCAGTACTTC
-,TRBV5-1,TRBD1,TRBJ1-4,CASSPGQMNEKLFF,TGCGCCAGCAGCCCGGGACAGATGAATGAAAAACTGTTTTTT
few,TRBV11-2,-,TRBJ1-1,CASSFHTEAFF,TGTGCCAGCAGCTTCCACACTGAAGCTTTCTTT
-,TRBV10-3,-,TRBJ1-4,CAIRDRPNEKLFF,TGTGCCATCCGCGACCGTCCTAATGAAAAACTGTTTTTT
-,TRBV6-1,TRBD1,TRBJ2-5,CASSGGTGGRETQYF,TGTGCCAGCAGTGGAGGGACAGGGGGTAGAGAGACCCAGTACTTC
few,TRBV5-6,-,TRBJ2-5,CASSLASGQETQYF,TGTGCCAGCAGCTTGGCCTCAGGGCAAGAGACCCAGTACTTC
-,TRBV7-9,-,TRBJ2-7,CASSRFGEQYF,TGTGCCAGCAGCCGCTTTGGCGAGCAGTACTTC
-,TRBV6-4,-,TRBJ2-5,CASSLSPQETQYF,TGTGCCAGCAGTCTCTCCCCCCAAGAGACCCAGTACTTC
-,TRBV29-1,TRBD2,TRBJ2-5,CSVGGSSGRETQYF,TGCAGCGTTGGTGGTTCTAGCGGGAGAGAGACCCAGTACTTC
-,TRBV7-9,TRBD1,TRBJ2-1,CASRKLGQLAYNEQFF,TGTGCCAGCAGGAAACTGGGACAGTTAGCCTACAATGAGCAGTTCTTC
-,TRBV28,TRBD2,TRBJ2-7,CASRAGGLDHEQYF,TGTGCCAGCAGAGCGGGAGGCTTAGACCACGAGCAGTACTTC
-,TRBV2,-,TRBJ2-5,CASSGGLAQETQYF,TGTGCCAGCAGTGGGGGGTTAGCCCAAGAGACCCAGTACTTC
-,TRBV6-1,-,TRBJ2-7,CASSEPSSSYEQYF,TGTGCCAGCAGTGAGCCCTCGAGCTCCTACGAGCAGTACTTC
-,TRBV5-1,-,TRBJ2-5,CASSWGLAGTETQYF,TGCGCCAGCAGCTGGGGGCTAGCAGGTACAGAGACCCAGTACTTC
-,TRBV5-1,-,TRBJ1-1,CASSSHRMNTEAFF,TGCGCCAGCAGCTCTCACCGGATGAACACTGAAGCTTTCTTT
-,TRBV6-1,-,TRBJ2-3,CASSEARLRVADTQYF,TGTGCCAGCAGTGAAGCAAGGTTGCGGGTGGCGGATACGCAGTATTTT
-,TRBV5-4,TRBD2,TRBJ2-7,CASSSRSDGLAGSVQYF,TGTGCCAGCAGCTCCCGCTCGGATGGACTAGCGGGGAGCGTCCAGTACTTC
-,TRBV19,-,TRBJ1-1,CASGAGSEAFF,TGTGCCAGTGGGGCAGGTTCCGAAGCTTTCTTT
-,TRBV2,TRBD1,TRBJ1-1,CASSVRGQGTEAFF,TGTGCCAGCAGTGTTAGGGGGCAGGGGACTGAAGCTTTCTTT